The subject of this entry is one TCR beta chain. Its antigen is unidentified. Those who donated, Caucasian adults without exception, all lived in Nashville, Tennessee. These data are taken from a study of shared clonotypes between healthy human individuals. General study points: A reduction in generation probabilities was seen for non-shared clonotypes relative to those shared by all four donors. The rarefaction results pointed to incomplete sorted-subset sequencing despite large depth.

V was trimmed by 6 bases and J by 2 bases, leaving 15 bases between them. This CDR3 comprises 15 residues. Germline lookup yields CDR1 LGHNT and CDR2 FRNRAP. Assay execution proceeded at the deep level. Only in-frame clones appear in the TCRdb table, and some are missing; sequencing was by immunoSEQ multiplex PCR. The table lists about 1.5 million clones, nearly 99% of them singletons. This chain connects TRBV12-5 to TRBJ2-3; TRBD1 might be the D (6 bases). The clonotype was recovered from a man in his thirties or forties in good health. The sample consisted of naive CD4+ T cells sorted from blood. Subset specified: CD45RA+ positively selected. CDR3 in amino acids: CASGPTGQLTDTQYF. The CDR3 nucleotides are TGTGCTAGTGGCCCAACCGGACAGCTCACAGATACGCAGTATTTT.